This entry features one TCR beta chain sequence. As yet, its antigen is unknown. A junction end diverges from the germline sequence, so it may reflect a read error. The data were taken from a study of T-cell reconstitution after alpha-beta-depleted transplantation in children. Findings of the study overall: Hyperexpanded clones declined; after one year, newly produced T cells mostly supplied diversity.

During its preparation, the TCRbeta library received unique molecular identifiers. In TCRdb, the PCR reads were re-called with MiXCR into one record per CDR3 protein. This table holds about 210,000 distinct CDR3 sequences, approximately 15% found once. This CDR3 has 16 amino acids. Germline V gene data show CDR1 as LNHNV and CDR2 as YYDKDF (reference sequence). V and J are TRBV15 and TRBJ2-5; 8 nucleotides line up with TRBD1. The TCR originated in a male patient between 2 and 10 years old who had a stem cell transplant for acute lymphoblastic leukemia, so the T cells may come from the graft donor. The sequencing used PBMCs, mostly from graft donor cells, collected 360 days after TCRalphabeta/CD19-depleted stem cell transplant. DNA for the CDR3: TGTGCCACCAACAGACCTTCAACAGGGGGCCAAGAGACCCAGTACTTC. This codes for CATNRPSTGGQETQYF. The entire variable domain, with the rest obtained from reference TRBV15 and TRBJ2-5, is as follows: DAMVIQNPRYQVTQFGKPVTLSCSQTLNHNVMYWYQQKSSQAPKLLFHYYDKDFNNEADTPDNFQSRRPNTSFCFLDIRSPGLGDTAMYLCATNRPSTGGQETQYFGPGTRLLVL.